Listed below are T cell receptor beta chains from one sample, sequenced in a study of cytomegalovirus exposure and HLA in healthy donors. Some clones are missing from TCRdb's copy, which holds only in-frame ones; the method was immunoSEQ multiplex PCR. Here the sample spans some 120,000 clones, around 79% being singletons. What was sequenced was PBMCs. The receptors shown here come from a middle-aged woman in good health and CMV-seronegative. CDR3s include the opening cysteine and the closing phenylalanine or tryptophan. The D gene is left open where the match is weak. Expanded clones get a size class; other rows say once, few or many, or leave the size out.

V,size,J,D,DNA,CDR3
TRBV5-5,NA,TRBJ1-5,TRBD1,TGTGCCAGCAGCCAACAAGGGACAGGGGGCCGTCAGCCCCAGCATTTT,CASSQQGTGGRQPQHF
TRBV14,NA,TRBJ1-3,NA,TGTGCCAGCAGCCAAGCTAGCTGGTCCTCTGGAAACACCATATATTTT,CASSQASWSSGNTIYF
TRBV4-2,few,TRBJ2-3,TRBD2,TGTGCCAGCAGCGAAACGGGACTAGCGGGAGGGGATACGCAGTATTTT,CASSETGLAGGDTQYF
TRBV11-2,NA,TRBJ1-2,TRBD1,TGTGCCAGCAGCCAAGGACAGGGTCTTGGCTACACCTTC,CASSQGQGLGYTF
TRBV30,few,TRBJ2-1,NA,TGTGCCTGCCGCGAGGGAACCGCCGGGAATGAGCAGTTCTTC,CACREGTAGNEQFF
TRBV7-2,NA,TRBJ2-1,NA,TGTGCCAGCAGCTTAGCGCCTGCACTATGGAATGAGCAGTTCTTC,CASSLAPALWNEQFF
TRBV27,NA,TRBJ2-7,NA,TGTGCCAGCAGTTCCTACCCCTACGAGCAGTACTTC,CASSSYPYEQYF
TRBV14,NA,TRBJ1-4,TRBD1,TGTGCCAGCAGCCAAAGGGCAGGGGGAGAAAAACTGTTTTTT,CASSQRAGGEKLFF
TRBV7-6,NA,TRBJ2-1,NA,TGTGCCAGCAGCACCGGGCAGGGGGGCTCCTACAATGAGCAGTTCTTC,CASSTGQGGSYNEQFF
TRBV19,NA,TRBJ1-6,NA,TGTGCCAGTACGGTCTCCTATAATTCACCCCTCCACTTT,CASTVSYNSPLHF
TRBV6-5,NA,TRBJ1-3,NA,TGTGCCAGCAGTTACACCCGCCGGGGGACTGGAAACACCATATATTTT,CASSYTRRGTGNTIYF
TRBV5-3,once,TRBJ2-2,TRBD1,TGTGCCAGAAGCTTGGGGAGGTGGGGGACAGGAATCACCGGGGAGCTGTTTTTT,CARSLGRWGTGITGELFF
TRBV27,once,TRBJ1-1,NA,TGTGCCAGCAGTCCTTGGACAGATGCGGATACTGAAGCTTTCTTT,CASSPWTDADTEAFF
TRBV2,NA,TRBJ1-4,NA,TGTGCCAGCCACCGGGAGGCGAGGAGTGAAAAACTGTTTTTT,CASHREARSEKLFF
TRBV18,NA,TRBJ2-7,TRBD2,TGTGCCAGCTCACTGGGACTAGCGGGAATGGAAGGAGCCTACGAGCAGTACTTC,CASSLGLAGMEGAYEQYF
TRBV6-6,NA,TRBJ1-2,NA,TGTGCCAGCTCTCGGGGTGCTTCCCCCTATGGCTACACCTTC,CASSRGASPYGYTF
TRBV5-1,NA,TRBJ2-1,TRBD2,TGCGCCAGCAGCTTGGCTAGCGGGGGCTACAATGAGCAGTTCTTC,CASSLASGGYNEQFF
TRBV7-8,once,TRBJ2-3,NA,TGTGCCAGCAGCTCCGGTGGTCGCGGGGTTCGCACAGATACGCAGTATTTT,CASSSGGRGVRTDTQYF
TRBV18,NA,TRBJ1-6,NA,TGTGCCAGCTCACCAGGGGGGAATTCACCCCTCCACTTT,CASSPGGNSPLHF
TRBV19,NA,TRBJ1-6,NA,TGTGCCAGTAGTATCTTCCGGTTTTTGTTTTCACCCCTCCACTTT,CASSIFRFLFSPLHF
TRBV6-1,once,TRBJ1-1,NA,TGTGCCAGCAGTGAAGCCAGTGAGGGTTTTGAAGCTTTCTTT,CASSEASEGFEAFF
TRBV5-4,NA,TRBJ2-7,TRBD1,TGTGCCAGCAGCTTGGACAGGGGACCCTACGAGCAGTACTTC,CASSLDRGPYEQYF
TRBV6-4,NA,TRBJ2-2,NA,TGTGCCAGCAGTCCTCGTAACACCGGGGAGCTGTTTTTT,CASSPRNTGELFF
TRBV30,NA,TRBJ2-5,TRBD2,TGTGCCTGGAGTCGAGCGGGAGAAGGGGAGCAGTACTTC,CAWSRAGEGEQYF